This is a list of T cell receptor beta chains from one sample in a study of T-cell reconstitution after alpha-beta-depleted transplantation in children. TCRdb itself ran the PCR reads through MiXCR, one entry per CDR3 protein. The sample has 490,000 or so distinct CDR3 sequences; about 10% are singletons. The source material was PBMCs, sampled before TCRalphabeta/CD19-depleted stem cell transplant. Every receptor here comes from a child aged 2 to 10 with inherited bone marrow failure, due to receive a stem cell transplant. CDR3s include the opening cysteine and the closing phenylalanine or tryptophan. The order of the fields is J gene, V gene, CDR3 protein.

j_gene: TRBJ2-7
v_gene: TRBV5-6
CDR3aa: CASSSGQVREQYF

j_gene: TRBJ2-7
v_gene: TRBV5-1
CDR3aa: CASSWNGPPYEQYF

j_gene: TRBJ2-1
v_gene: TRBV11-2
CDR3aa: CADTTEPYNEQFF

j_gene: TRBJ2-5
v_gene: TRBV14
CDR3aa: CASSRELAGNQETQYF

j_gene: TRBJ2-1
v_gene: TRBV3-1
CDR3aa: CASSQVLRWREDHNEQFF

j_gene: TRBJ2-3
v_gene: TRBV11-1
CDR3aa: CASSPYGLDEDTQYF

j_gene: TRBJ2-4
v_gene: TRBV20-1
CDR3aa: CSASYPAGARRGKNIQYF

j_gene: TRBJ2-2
v_gene: TRBV11-2
CDR3aa: CASSPRQTGELFF

j_gene: TRBJ2-7
v_gene: TRBV14
CDR3aa: CASSPTRNRDKQYF

j_gene: TRBJ2-1
v_gene: TRBV4-3
CDR3aa: CASSQDAGERNEQFF

j_gene: TRBJ2-1
v_gene: TRBV5-4
CDR3aa: CASSLEEGHEQFF

j_gene: TRBJ2-1
v_gene: TRBV7-7
CDR3aa: CASSLSGEYNEQFF

j_gene: TRBJ2-4
v_gene: TRBV12-3/TRBV12-4
CDR3aa: CASSPTGSRNIQYF

j_gene: TRBJ2-5
v_gene: TRBV11-2
CDR3aa: CASSLIKGQGRSQETQYF

j_gene: TRBJ1-2
v_gene: TRBV6-6
CDR3aa: CASSRRGRGYTF